This T cell receptor (beta chain) appears in the sequencing data of a study of blood T cells in healthy people across ages. Study results and caveats: Donor CMV status was unknown, possibly confounding expanded clonotype changes. More naive CD4+ cells and higher diversity marked long-lived donors relative to aged donors. Observed TCR beta diversity per million T cells went down as age went up. This fall followed a roughly linear course with age.

This clonotype was observed many times. Its antigen remains unidentified. The CDR3 spans 13 residues. V lost 7 bases to trimming and J lost 2 bases, with 11 bases between them. A sample-barcoded 5' primer and a J-beta primer mix were used in a second PCR of about 6 to 12 cycles. Via MiXCR, TCRdb re-called the 5' RACE reads, giving one row per CDR3 protein. The sample records 550,000 to 650,000 distinct CDR3 sequences, about 30% being singletons. The chain couples TRBV12-3 or TRBV12-4 to TRBJ1-2, with D hard to call. The sample was blood. The sequence derives from a woman of 80 years or more in good health. Written as DNA, the CDR3 is TGTGCCAGCAACCAAGGAGGGAACTATGGCTACACCTTC. Translation: CASNQGGNYGYTF.